The 26 T cell receptor beta chains presented below share a single source sample, sequenced in a study. TCRdb called the 5' RACE reads again in MiXCR, with one record for every CDR3 protein. The sample contains about 6,000 distinct CDR3 sequences, about 60% of which appear only once. The sequencing sample was made of naive CD4+ T cells sorted from blood. As for subset: naive CD4+ T cells, CD4+CD45RA+CD25-. The origin of the receptors is a female donor with breast cancer.

This sequence joins TRBV25-1 and TRBJ2-2; D is possibly TRBD1 (5 bases). Germline V gene sequence: CDR1 MGHDK, CDR2 SYGVNS. V shed 6 bases and J shed 2 bases, with 7 bases lying between them. This CDR3 contains 13 residues. CDR3 region: CASRQENTGELFF. CDR3 coding DNA: TGTGCCAGCAGACAGGAAAACACCGGGGAGCTGTTTTTT. Full variable domain (remainder filled in from reference TRBV25-1 and TRBJ2-2): EADIYQTPRYLVIGTGKKITLECSQTMGHDKMYWYQQDPGMELHLIHYSYGVNSTEKGDLSSESTVSRIRTEHFPLTLESARPSHTSQYLCASRQENTGELFFGEGSRLTVL.

The chain uses TRBV11-2 and TRBJ2-5; no definite D call. With 4 bases removed from V and 5 bases from J, the gap between germline ends came to 11 bases. Germline lookup yields CDR1 SGHAT and CDR2 FQNNGV. CDR3 length: 13 amino acids. The CDR3 protein is CASSYGDWETQYF. The CDR3, as DNA: TGTGCCAGCAGCTATGGGGATTGGGAGACCCAGTACTTC. Combining the CDR3 with reference TRBV11-2 and TRBJ2-5 gives the whole variable domain EAGVAQSPRYKIIEKRQSVAFWCNPISGHATLYWYQQILGQGPKLLIQFQNNGVVDDSQLPKDRFSAERLKGVDSTLKIQPAKLEDSAVYLCASSYGDWETQYFGPGTRLLVL.

The chain couples TRBV5-6 to TRBJ2-7; D gene ambiguous. Germline CDR1 is SGHDT and CDR2 is YYEEEE. The V and J ends lost 0 bases and 2 bases respectively, with 9 bases between them. The CDR3 covers 14 residues. The CDR3 loop is CASSLGARPYEQYV. CDR3 DNA: TGTGCCAGCAGCTTGGGGGCCAGGCCCTACGAGCAGTACGTC.

The chain joins TRBV7-2 to TRBJ2-7; no clear D. CDR3 length equals 16 residues. Germline loops: CDR1 SGHTA, CDR2 FQGNSA. V gave up 2 bases and J gave up 5 bases, with 19 bases separating them. The CDR3 loop reads CASSLRFSVFRNEQYF. The CDR3, as DNA: TGTGCCAGCAGCTTAAGATTTAGTGTATTTCGGAACGAGCAGTACTTC. The full variable domain, completed using reference TRBV7-2 and TRBJ2-7, is GAGVSQSPSNKVTEKGKDVELRCDPISGHTALYWYRQSLGQGLEFLIYFQGNSAPDKSGLPSDRFSAERTGGSVSTLTIQRTQQEDSAVYLCASSLRFSVFRNEQYFGPGTRLTVT.

The sample holds a few counts of this clonotype. The chain carries TRBV12-3 or TRBV12-4 and TRBJ1-3; unclear D gene. The V gene lost 3 bases and the J gene lost 8 bases, with 5 bases spanning the gap. This CDR3 is 11 amino acids long. The CDR3 sequence is CASSLRYTIYF. The CDR3 nucleotides read TGTGCCAGCAGTTTGAGATACACCATATATTTT.

This chain connects TRBV7-2 to TRBJ1-1, with 7 bases that match TRBD1. Per germline, CDR1 SGHTA and CDR2 FQGNSA. V lost 3 bases to trimming and J lost 2 bases; unmatched junction nucleotides: 6. The CDR3 extends over 15 amino acids. This CDR3 is CASSFPGTVNTEAFF. For the CDR3, the DNA is TGTGCCAGCAGCTTCCCCGGGACAGTTAACACTGAAGCTTTCTTT.

The chain employs TRBV12-3 or TRBV12-4 and TRBJ2-7; 12 positions match TRBD1. The CDR3 consists of 13 residues. V gave up 6 bases and J gave up 7 bases; unmatched junction bases: 4. The CDR3 DNA reads as TGTGCCAGCAGGGGACAGGGGGCGAGTGAGCAGTACTTC. Protein product: CASRGQGASEQYF.

Details on this clonotype: An end of the junction differs from the germline gene, which may be a read error. V is TRBV5-1 and J is TRBJ2-6; TRBD1 is a possible D gene (5 bases). This CDR3 contains 15 residues. Germline CDR1 SGHRS, CDR2 YFSETQ. This CDR3 reads CASSLVLSGADVLTF. The CDR3 DNA follows: TGCGCCAGCAGCCTGGTTCTGTCTGGGGCCGACGTCCTGACTTTC.

This chain links TRBV6-2 or TRBV6-3 with TRBJ2-1; a possible D gene is TRBD2 (6 bases). The CDR3 consists of 15 residues. V was clipped by 4 bases and J by 5 bases, with 15 bases between them. Per the germline V gene, CDR1 is MNHEY and CDR2 is SVGEGT. The CDR3 sequence: CASSFWGGRNNEQFF. The CDR3 coding sequence is TGTGCCAGCAGTTTTTGGGGAGGAAGGAACAATGAGCAGTTCTTC.

This rearrangement joins TRBV29-1 to TRBJ1-1, with a weak D call TRBD1 (6 bases). The CDR3 totals 13 residues. Between the trimmed V and J ends, which lost 4 bases and 5 bases, there was a span of 14 bases. CDR1 SQVTM and CDR2 ANQGSEA come from the germline V gene. CDR3 in amino acids: CSVVRGANTEAFF. The CDR3 nucleotides are TGCAGCGTTGTAAGGGGGGCGAATACTGAAGCTTTCTTT.

This clonotype came up once. The J gene is TRBJ2-1, the V gene TRBV20-1, with 10 bases matching TRBD2. V shed 4 bases and J 4 bases; nucleotides not matched to a gene: 10. CDR1 and CDR2 from the germline V gene are DFQATT and SNEGSKA (reference sequence). This CDR3 is 16 amino acids long. CDR3 in DNA: TGCAGTGCTATAAATAAAGGAGCGGGAGGGTACAATGAGCAGTTCTTC. As protein: CSAINKGAGGYNEQFF.

The chain couples TRBV7-9 to TRBJ2-7, with D possibly matching TRBD2 (6 bases). The V end lost 3 bases, the J end lost 6 bases, and 9 bases lay between the germline ends. Looked up from germline, CDR1 is SEHNR and CDR2 is FQNEAQ (reference sequence). The CDR3 loop spans 12 amino acids. CDR3: CASSLEGPEQYF. CDR3 nucleotide sequence: TGTGCCAGCAGCTTGGAGGGGCCCGAGCAGTACTTC.

The rearrangement uses TRBV28 and TRBJ2-5; D remains ambiguous. The V gene's germline CDR1 is MDHEN and CDR2 SYDVKM. The CDR3 is 15 amino acids. V was shortened by 6 bases and J by 5 bases, with 19 bases between the two germline ends. CDR3 DNA: TGTGCCAGCAGGCTAAGGTCGGGTGGAAGGGAGACCCAGTACTTC. Translation gives CASRLRSGGRETQYF.

This clonotype was found a few times. This chain joins TRBV7-2 and TRBJ2-5, with D perhaps TRBD1 or TRBD2 (5 bases each). Germline assignment: CDR1 SGHTA and CDR2 FQGNSA. V gave up 1 base and J gave up 5 bases, with 23 bases separating them. The CDR3 sequence is 18 residues long. The CDR3 spells CASSLVGTGTPWGETQYF. In nucleotides, the CDR3 is TGTGCCAGCAGCTTAGTGGGGACCGGCACCCCCTGGGGGGAGACCCAGTACTTC.

The V and J genes are TRBV20-1 and TRBJ2-7; D is possibly TRBD2 (6 bases). The germline V and J ends were trimmed by 4 bases and 3 bases, with 16 bases remaining between them. CDR3 size: 14 residues. The V gene's germline CDR1 is DFQATT and CDR2 SNEGSKA (reference sequence). The CDR3 spells CSANGVRENYEQYV. The CDR3 bases are TGCAGTGCTAATGGCGTGCGGGAAAACTACGAGCAGTACGTC.

The chain is built from TRBV29-1 and TRBJ2-5; the D gene is possibly TRBD1 (5 bases). CDR3 length: 13 amino acids. From germline, CDR1 is SQVTM and CDR2 ANQGSEA. Trimming took 2 bases from V and 3 from J, leaving 10 bases between them. CDR3 coding DNA: TGCAGCGTTGAATTAGTAGGGGAAGAGACCCAGTACTTC. This codes for CSVELVGEETQYF.

The chain uses TRBV6-2 or TRBV6-3 and TRBJ2-1; D possibly corresponds to TRBD2 (6 bases). This CDR3 spans 16 amino acids. The V end lost 7 bases, the J end lost 2 bases, and 18 bases lay between the germline ends. Germline V gene lookup returns CDR1 MNHEY and CDR2 SVGEGT. DNA for the CDR3: TGTGCCAGCAATGATCCGGCGGGATCCGCCTACAATGAGCAGTTCTTC. It encodes CASNDPAGSAYNEQFF.

The V gene is TRBV7-2, the J gene TRBJ1-2, with D possibly matching TRBD1 (5 bases). Trimming shortened V by 5 bases and J by 4 bases, and 8 bases separated the two germline ends. Germline V lookup: CDR1 SGHTA, CDR2 FQGNSA. CDR3 size: 12 residues. The CDR3 loop is CASSRDVYGYTF. CDR3 sequence (DNA): TGTGCCAGCAGCCGGGACGTCTATGGCTACACCTTC.

This clonotype occurred a few times. This sequence joins TRBV7-2 and TRBJ2-1, with D perhaps TRBD2 (6 bases). The CDR3 loop spans 15 amino acids. With 8 bases removed from V and 2 bases from J, the gap between germline ends came to 16 bases. Germline CDR1 reads SGHTA; CDR2 reads FQGNSA. The chain's CDR3 is CASQRRRAAYNEQFF. Here the CDR3 DNA reads TGTGCCAGCCAACGCCGGAGGGCAGCCTACAATGAGCAGTTCTTC. Combining the CDR3 with reference TRBV7-2 and TRBJ2-1 gives the whole variable domain GAGVSQSPSNKVTEKGKDVELRCDPISGHTALYWYRQSLGQGLEFLIYFQGNSAPDKSGLPSDRFSAERTGGSVSTLTIQRTQQEDSAVYLCASQRRRAAYNEQFFGPGTRLTVL.

This clonotype was observed a handful of times. The gene calls are TRBV7-9 and TRBJ2-1; 11 bases map to TRBD2. With 6 bases clipped from V and 3 bases from J, the junction kept 4 bases outside the gene matches. Germline V gene sequence: CDR1 SEHNR, CDR2 FQNEAQ (reference sequence). This CDR3 has 15 amino acids. This chain's CDR3 is CASRTGTSGYNEQFF. CDR3 sequence (DNA): TGTGCCAGCAGAACCGGGACTAGCGGCTACAATGAGCAGTTCTTC. Combining the CDR3 with reference TRBV7-9 and TRBJ2-1 gives the whole variable domain DTGVSQNPRHKITKRGQNVTFRCDPISEHNRLYWYRQTLGQGPEFLTYFQNEAQLEKSRLLSDRFSAERPKGSFSTLEIQRTEQGDSAMYLCASRTGTSGYNEQFFGPGTRLTVL.

V is TRBV27 and J is TRBJ1-2; D might be TRBD1 (6 bases). CDR1 and CDR2 from the germline V gene are MNHEY and SMNVEV (reference sequence). Trimming cost V 3 bases and J 6 bases, with 8 bases left between them. The CDR3 contains 12 residues. CDR3 residues: CASSFRGDGYTF. The CDR3 region has the DNA TGTGCCAGCAGTTTCAGGGGAGATGGCTACACCTTC.

The V gene is TRBV20-1, the J gene TRBJ2-5, with D perhaps TRBD1 (7 bases). This CDR3 is 15 amino acids long. Germline V gene data show CDR1 as DFQATT and CDR2 as SNEGSKA (reference sequence). V lost 5 bases and J lost 2, with 18 bases in between. CDR3 sequence reads: CSAPRTGGGQETQYF. The CDR3 coding sequence is TGCAGTGCTCCCCGGACAGGTGGGGGGCAAGAGACCCAGTACTTC.

The chain employs TRBV20-1 and TRBJ2-7; 11 bases agree with TRBD1. Germline CDR1 is DFQATT and CDR2 is SNEGSKA (reference sequence). Trimming took 3 bases from V and 3 from J; bases not matched to a gene: 7. CDR3 size: 15 residues. The CDR3 DNA is TGCAGTGCTAGTGGGACAGGGGGGAGGGTCTACGAGCAGTACTTC. Protein sequence: CSASGTGGRVYEQYF.

The rearrangement joins TRBV20-1 to TRBJ2-1; the D gene could be TRBD1 or TRBD2 (6 bases each). CDR1 and CDR2 (germline): DFQATT, SNEGSKA (reference sequence). This CDR3 region has 21 residues. V was pared by 0 bases and J by 1 base, with 28 bases between. Here the CDR3 reads CSARDLGGTPAQRSSYNEQFF. In DNA, the CDR3 is TGCAGTGCTAGAGATCTCGGCGGGACACCCGCCCAGCGTAGTTCCTACAATGAGCAGTTCTTC.

The chain uses TRBV7-9 and TRBJ2-3; no firm D call. Germline CDR1 reads SEHNR; CDR2 reads FQNEAQ (reference sequence). The CDR3 sequence is 16 residues long. V lost 5 bases and J lost 3, with 18 bases in between. CDR3 sequence reads: CASSLDPPDITDTQYF. The DNA of the CDR3 is TGTGCCAGCAGCCTCGACCCGCCGGATATTACAGATACGCAGTATTTT.

The V gene is TRBV5-5, the J gene TRBJ2-1, with 12 bases lining up with TRBD2. Per the germline V gene, CDR1 is SGHKS and CDR2 is YYEKEE (reference sequence). The CDR3 extends over 15 amino acids. V shed 4 bases and J 4 bases; nucleotides not matched to a gene: 3. The CDR3 region has the DNA TGTGCCAGCAGCCGGACTAGCGGGATTTACAATGAGCAGTTCTTC. It specifies CASSRTSGIYNEQFF. Using reference TRBV5-5 and TRBJ2-1 for the parts outside the CDR3, the full variable domain is DAGVTQSPTHLIKTRGQQVTLRCSPISGHKSVSWYQQVLGQGPQFIFQYYEKEERGRGNFPDRFSARQFPNYSSELNVNALLLGDSALYLCASSRTSGIYNEQFFGPGTRLTVL.